This T cell receptor (beta chain) was found in a study of control samples from healthy donors and cancer patients. The germline V gene has CDR1 SGDLS and CDR2 YYNGEE. The length of the CDR3 is 15 residues. V was pared by 2 bases and J by 2 bases, with 12 bases between. Some clones are missing from TCRdb's copy, which holds only in-frame ones; the method was immunoSEQ multiplex PCR. In the table there are some 150,000 clones, 75% to 95% of which are singletons. The clonotype was recovered from a man aged 25 to 45 in good health. The gene calls are TRBV9 and TRBJ2-3, with D tentatively TRBD2 (6 bases). The sample consisted of blood. The CDR3 sequence: CASSVSGGYTDTQYF. Here the CDR3 DNA reads TGTGCCAGCAGCGTTTCCGGGGGATACACAGATACGCAGTATTTT.